The present T cell receptor (beta chain) was sequenced within a study of OX40 agonist ivuxolimab in advanced cancers. V was clipped by 3 bases and J by 3 bases, with 9 bases between them. The CDR3 covers 14 residues. Germline V gene lookup returns CDR1 MNHNS and CDR2 SASEGT. Blood samples were obtained at baseline, cycle 4 day 1, and cycle 7 day 1. The protocol was immunoSEQ multiplex PCR, while the TCRdb copy is restricted to in-frame clones and leaves out a portion. The sample carries tens of thousands of clones, nearly 90% recorded once. Source: CD4+ or CD8+ T cells sorted from blood, taken in a trial of the OX40 agonist ivuxolimab. The receptor comes from an adult with an advanced solid tumor such as melanoma, head and neck, liver or kidney cancer. The V and J genes are TRBV6-1 and TRBJ1-5; possible D gene TRBD1, 6 bases. CDR3 sequence: CASSDTGLNQPQHF. As DNA, the CDR3 is TGTGCCAGCAGTGATACAGGGCTCAATCAGCCCCAGCATTTT.